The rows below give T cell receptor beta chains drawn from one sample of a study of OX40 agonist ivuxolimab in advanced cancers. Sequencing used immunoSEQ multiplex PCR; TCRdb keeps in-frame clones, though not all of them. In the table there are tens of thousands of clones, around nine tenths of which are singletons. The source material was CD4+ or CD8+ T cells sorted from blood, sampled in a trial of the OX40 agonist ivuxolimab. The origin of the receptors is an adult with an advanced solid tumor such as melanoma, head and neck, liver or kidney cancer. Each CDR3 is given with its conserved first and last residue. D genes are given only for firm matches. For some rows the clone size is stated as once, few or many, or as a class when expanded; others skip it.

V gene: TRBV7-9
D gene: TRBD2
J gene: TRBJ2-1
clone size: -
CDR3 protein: CASSPGGGREGYNEQFF
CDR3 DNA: TGTGCCAGCAGCCCGGGAGGCGGACGGGAAGGCTACAATGAGCAGTTCTTC

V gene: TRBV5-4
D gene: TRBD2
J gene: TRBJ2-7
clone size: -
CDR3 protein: CASSVTSGSRHEQYF
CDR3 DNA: TGTGCCAGCAGCGTGACTAGCGGGAGCAGACACGAGCAGTACTTC

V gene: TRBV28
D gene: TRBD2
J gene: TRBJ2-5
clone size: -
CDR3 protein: CASRFAFSGEGTQYF
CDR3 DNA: TGTGCCAGCAGATTTGCATTTTCGGGGGAGGGGACCCAGTACTTC

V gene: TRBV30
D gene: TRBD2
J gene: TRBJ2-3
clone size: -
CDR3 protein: CAWSGVTSEVNRATDTQYF
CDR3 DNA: TGTGCCTGGAGTGGCGTCACTAGCGAGGTTAATCGGGCGACAGATACGCAGTATTTT

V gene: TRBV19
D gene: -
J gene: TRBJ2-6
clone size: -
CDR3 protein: CASSQAGANVLTF
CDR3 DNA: TGTGCCAGTAGCCAAGCTGGGGCCAACGTCCTGACTTTC

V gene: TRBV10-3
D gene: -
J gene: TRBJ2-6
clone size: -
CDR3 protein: CAISDPGRSSSGANVLTF
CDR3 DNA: TGTGCCATCAGTGACCCGGGACGGAGTTCTAGTGGGGCCAACGTCCTGACTTTC

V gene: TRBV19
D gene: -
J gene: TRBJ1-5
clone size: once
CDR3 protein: CASSRGVYSNQPQHF
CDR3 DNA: TGTGCCAGTAGTCGCGGGGTCTATAGCAATCAGCCCCAGCATTTT

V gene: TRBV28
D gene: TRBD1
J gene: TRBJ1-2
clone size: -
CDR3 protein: CASSLTGTGPISNYGYTF
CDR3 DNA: TGTGCCAGCAGCCTAACAGGGACAGGGCCCATTTCTAACTATGGCTACACCTTC

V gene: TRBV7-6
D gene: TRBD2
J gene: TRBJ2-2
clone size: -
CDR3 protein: CASSLTGTSGTSGELFF
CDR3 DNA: TGTGCCAGTAGCTTAACCGGGACTAGCGGGACGTCCGGGGAGCTGTTTTTT

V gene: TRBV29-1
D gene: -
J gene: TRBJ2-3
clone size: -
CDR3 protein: CSGAGLGTDTQYF
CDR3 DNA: TGCAGCGGCGCGGGACTTGGCACAGATACGCAGTATTTT

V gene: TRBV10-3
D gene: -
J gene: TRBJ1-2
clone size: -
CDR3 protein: CAISDSDYGYTF
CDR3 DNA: TGTGCCATCAGTGACAGCGACTATGGCTACACCTTC

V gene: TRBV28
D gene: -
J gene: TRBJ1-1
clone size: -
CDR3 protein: CASSFGNTEAFF
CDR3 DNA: TGTGCCAGCAGTTTCGGGAACACTGAAGCTTTCTTT

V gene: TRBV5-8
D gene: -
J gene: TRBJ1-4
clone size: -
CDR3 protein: CASSLLLGTGVRSLFF
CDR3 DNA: TGTGCCAGCAGCTTGCTTCTCGGGACGGGAGTTCGTTCACTGTTTTTT

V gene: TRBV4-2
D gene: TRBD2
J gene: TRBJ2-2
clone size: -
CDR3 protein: CASSQERSGRGDTGELFF
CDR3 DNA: TGTGCCAGCAGCCAGGAACGAAGCGGGAGGGGAGACACCGGGGAGCTGTTTTTT

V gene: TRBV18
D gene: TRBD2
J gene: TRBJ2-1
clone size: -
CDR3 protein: CASSPGLAGVYNEQFF
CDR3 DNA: TGTGCCAGCTCACCGGGACTAGCGGGAGTCTACAATGAGCAGTTCTTC

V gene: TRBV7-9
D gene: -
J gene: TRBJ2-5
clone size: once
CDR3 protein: CASSLESTPTETQYF
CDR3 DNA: TGTGCCAGCAGCTTAGAGAGTACCCCCACAGAGACCCAGTACTTC

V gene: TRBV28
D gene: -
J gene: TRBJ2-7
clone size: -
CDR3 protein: CASSFSLALLSSYEQYF
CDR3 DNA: TGTGCCAGCAGTTTCTCCCTAGCTTTGTTAAGCTCCTACGAGCAGTACTTC

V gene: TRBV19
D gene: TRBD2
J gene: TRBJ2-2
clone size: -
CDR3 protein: CASSISGANTGELFF
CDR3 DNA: TGTGCCAGTAGTATTAGCGGGGCGAACACCGGGGAGCTGTTTTTT

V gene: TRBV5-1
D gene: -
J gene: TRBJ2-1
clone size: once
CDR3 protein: CASSPDGVGNEQFF
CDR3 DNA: TGCGCCAGCAGCCCTGACGGGGTCGGCAATGAGCAGTTCTTC

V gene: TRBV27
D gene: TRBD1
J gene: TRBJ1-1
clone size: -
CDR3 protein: CASWDRDSATEAFF
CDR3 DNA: TGTGCCAGCTGGGACCGGGACAGCGCAACTGAAGCTTTCTTT

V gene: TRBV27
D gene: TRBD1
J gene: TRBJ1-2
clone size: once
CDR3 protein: CASTLRAGGANYGYTF
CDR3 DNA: TGTGCCAGCACCCTTCGGGCAGGGGGTGCTAACTATGGCTACACCTTC

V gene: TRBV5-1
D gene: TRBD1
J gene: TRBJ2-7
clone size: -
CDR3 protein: CASSQELTTGSLYF
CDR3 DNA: TGCGCCAGCAGTCAAGAACTTACGACAGGGTCATTGTACTTC

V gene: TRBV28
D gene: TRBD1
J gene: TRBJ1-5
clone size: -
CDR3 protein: CASSSRTGTGRQPQHF
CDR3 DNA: TGTGCCAGCAGTTCGAGAACCGGGACAGGGCGTCAGCCCCAGCATTTT

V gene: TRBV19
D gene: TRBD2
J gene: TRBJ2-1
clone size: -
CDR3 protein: CASRPTSGRNNEQFF
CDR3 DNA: TGTGCCAGTAGACCAACTAGCGGGAGAAACAATGAGCAGTTCTTC

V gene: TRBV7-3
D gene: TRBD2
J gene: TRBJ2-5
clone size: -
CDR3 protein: CASSLRAGGETQYF
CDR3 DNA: TGTGCCAGCAGCTTGCGAGCGGGGGGAGAGACCCAGTACTTC

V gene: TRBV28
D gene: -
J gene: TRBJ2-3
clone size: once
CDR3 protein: CASSPNRATQYF
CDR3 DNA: TGTGCCAGCAGCCCTAACAGGGCTACGCAGTATTTT

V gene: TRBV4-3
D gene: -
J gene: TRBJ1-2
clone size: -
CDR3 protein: CASSQTRGNNYGYTF
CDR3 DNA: TGCGCCAGCAGCCAAACGCGGGGTAACAACTATGGCTACACCTTC

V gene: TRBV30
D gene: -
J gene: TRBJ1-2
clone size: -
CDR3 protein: CACHPSTAYGYTF
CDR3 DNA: TGTGCCTGTCACCCATCTACGGCCTATGGCTACACCTTC

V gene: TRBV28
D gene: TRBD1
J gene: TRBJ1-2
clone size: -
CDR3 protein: CASRRERDRGLRGYTF
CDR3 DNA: TGTGCCAGCAGGAGAGAAAGAGACAGGGGGCTGCGGGGCTACACCTTC

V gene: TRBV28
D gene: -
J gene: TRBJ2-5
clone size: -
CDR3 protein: CASKTVETQYF
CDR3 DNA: TGTGCCAGCAAAACAGTTGAGACCCAGTACTTC

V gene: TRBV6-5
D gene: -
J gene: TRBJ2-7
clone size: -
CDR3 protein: CASSYDRWLGEQYF
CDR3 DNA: TGTGCCAGCAGTTACGACAGGTGGTTGGGCGAGCAGTACTTC

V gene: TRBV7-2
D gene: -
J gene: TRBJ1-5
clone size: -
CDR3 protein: CASSSDGSNQPQHF
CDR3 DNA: TGTGCCAGCAGCTCAGACGGGAGCAATCAGCCCCAGCATTTT

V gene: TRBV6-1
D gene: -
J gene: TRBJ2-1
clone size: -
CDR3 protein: CASSEGGGSGAYNEQFF
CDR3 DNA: TGTGCCAGCAGTGAGGGGGGGGGCAGCGGGGCCTACAATGAGCAGTTCTTC

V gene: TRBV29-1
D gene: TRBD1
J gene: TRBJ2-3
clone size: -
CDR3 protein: CSARPGQGLTDTQYF
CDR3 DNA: TGCAGCGCTCGGCCGGGACAGGGGTTAACAGATACGCAGTATTTT

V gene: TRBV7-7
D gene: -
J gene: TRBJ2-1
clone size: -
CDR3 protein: CASSLLDGPYNEQFF
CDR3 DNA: TGTGCTAGCAGCTTATTGGACGGACCCTACAATGAGCAGTTCTTC

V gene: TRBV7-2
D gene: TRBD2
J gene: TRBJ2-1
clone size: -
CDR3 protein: CASRLGRVAGYNEQFF
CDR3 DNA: TGTGCCAGCAGGCTAGGGAGGGTAGCGGGGTACAATGAGCAGTTCTTC

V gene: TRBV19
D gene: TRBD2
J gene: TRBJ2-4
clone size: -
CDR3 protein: CASSIDLRAASGAKNIQYF
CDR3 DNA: TGTGCCAGTAGTATAGATCTGAGAGCGGCTAGCGGAGCCAAAAACATTCAGTACTTC

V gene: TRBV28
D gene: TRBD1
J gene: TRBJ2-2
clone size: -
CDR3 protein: CASRSYGQGSTGELFF
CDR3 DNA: TGTGCCAGCAGGTCCTACGGACAGGGGAGCACCGGGGAGCTGTTTTTT

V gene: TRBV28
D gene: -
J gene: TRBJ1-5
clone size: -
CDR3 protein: CASSDPAGRGPSQPQHF
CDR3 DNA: TGTGCCAGCAGTGACCCAGCAGGGCGGGGTCCGAGTCAGCCCCAGCATTTT